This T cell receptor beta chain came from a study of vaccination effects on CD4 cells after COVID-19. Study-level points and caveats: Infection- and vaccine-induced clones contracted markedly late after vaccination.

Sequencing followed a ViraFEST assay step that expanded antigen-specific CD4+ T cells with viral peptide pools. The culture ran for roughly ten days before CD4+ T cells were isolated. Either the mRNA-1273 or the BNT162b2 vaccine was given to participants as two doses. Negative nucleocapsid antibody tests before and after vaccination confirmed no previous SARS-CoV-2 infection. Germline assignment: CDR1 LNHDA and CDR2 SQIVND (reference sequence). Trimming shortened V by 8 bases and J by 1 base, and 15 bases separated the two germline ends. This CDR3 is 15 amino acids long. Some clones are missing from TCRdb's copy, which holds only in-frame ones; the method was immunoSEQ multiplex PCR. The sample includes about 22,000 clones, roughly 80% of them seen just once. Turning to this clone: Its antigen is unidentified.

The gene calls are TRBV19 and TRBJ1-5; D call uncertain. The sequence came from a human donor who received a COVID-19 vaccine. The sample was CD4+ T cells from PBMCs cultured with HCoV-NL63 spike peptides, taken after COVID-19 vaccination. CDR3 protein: CASQGLLGSNQPQHF. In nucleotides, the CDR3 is TGTGCCAGTCAAGGGCTTTTGGGGAGCAATCAGCCCCAGCATTTT.